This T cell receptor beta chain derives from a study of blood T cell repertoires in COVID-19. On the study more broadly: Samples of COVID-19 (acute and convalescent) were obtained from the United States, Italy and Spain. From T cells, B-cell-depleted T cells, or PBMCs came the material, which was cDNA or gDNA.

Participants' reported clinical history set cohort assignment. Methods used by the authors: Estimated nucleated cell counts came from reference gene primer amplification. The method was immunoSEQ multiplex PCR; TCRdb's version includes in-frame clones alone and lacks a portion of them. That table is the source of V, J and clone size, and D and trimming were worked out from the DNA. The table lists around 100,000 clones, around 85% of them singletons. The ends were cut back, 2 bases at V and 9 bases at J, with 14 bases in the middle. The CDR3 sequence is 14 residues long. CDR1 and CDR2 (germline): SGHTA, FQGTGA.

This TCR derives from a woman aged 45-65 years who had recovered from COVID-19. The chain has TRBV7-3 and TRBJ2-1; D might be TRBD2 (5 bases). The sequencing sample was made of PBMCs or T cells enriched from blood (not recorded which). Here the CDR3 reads CASSLVFGVGEQFF. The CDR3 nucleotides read TGTGCCAGCAGCTTAGTCTTCGGGGTAGGTGAGCAGTTCTTC. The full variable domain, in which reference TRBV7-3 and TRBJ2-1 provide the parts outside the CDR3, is GAGVSQTPSNKVTEKGKYVELRCDPISGHTALYWYRQSLGQGPEFLIYFQGTGAADDSGLPNDRFFAVRPEGSVSTLKIQRTERGDSAVYLCASSLVFGVGEQFFGPGTRLTVL.